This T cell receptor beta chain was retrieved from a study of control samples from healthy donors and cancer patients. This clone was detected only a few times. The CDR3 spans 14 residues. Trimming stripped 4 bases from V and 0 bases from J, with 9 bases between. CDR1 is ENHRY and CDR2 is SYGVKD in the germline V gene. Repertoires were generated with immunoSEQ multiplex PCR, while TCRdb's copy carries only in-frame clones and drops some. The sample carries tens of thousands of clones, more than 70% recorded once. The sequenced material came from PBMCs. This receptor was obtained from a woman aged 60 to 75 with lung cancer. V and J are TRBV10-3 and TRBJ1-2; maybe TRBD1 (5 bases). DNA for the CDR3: TGTGCCATCAGTGTACAGGCGGCTAACTATGGCTACACCTTC. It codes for CAISVQAANYGYTF.